This T cell receptor beta chain comes out of a study of blood T cell repertoires in COVID-19. Study information: Donors in the United States, Italy and Spain gave samples during acute or convalescent COVID-19. Sample material is recorded as cDNA or gDNA derived from T cells, B-cell-depleted T cells, or PBMCs.

Authors' methods: Amplification of reference gene primers provided the estimated nucleated cell counts. Sequenced by immunoSEQ multiplex PCR; TCRdb stores in-frame clones only, minus some. V and J calls and clone size come straight from that table; D and trimming were deduced from the DNA. The repertoire has nearly 40,000 clones, about 80% of them found once; the top ten carry about 14%. CDR1 and CDR2 from the germline V gene are MNHEY and SVGAGI. This CDR3 has 14 residues. The V gene lost 1 base and the J gene lost 3 bases, with 7 bases spanning the gap. This chain joins TRBV6-5 and TRBJ2-1; D gene ambiguous. Sequencing was performed on peripheral blood. The TCR was taken from a man between 50 and 59 years old with active or convalescent COVID-19. CDR3 coding DNA: TGTGCCAGCAGTTACTTCCAGGTCTACAATGAGCAGTTCTTC. Translating it yields CASSYFQVYNEQFF.